Listed below are T cell receptor beta chains from one sample, sequenced in a study of technical replicates of blood from a few donors. Profiled with immunoSEQ multiplex PCR; TCRdb holds only in-frame clones, not every one. In the table there are approximately 60,000 clones, around 88% of which are singletons. The sample consisted of PBMCs. The receptor set was obtained from a human donor in good health. Some clones in this sample may be carry-over from other donors' samples. Both conserved end residues are part of each CDR3. Each record gives: D gene, CDR3 length, V gene, J gene, clone size, CDR3 protein, CDR3 DNA. A D gene is named only where the DNA matches it firmly. Where a row states a size, it is once, few, many or the class of an expanded clone; other rows omit it.

d_call: .
cdr3_length: 13
v_call: TRBV19
j_call: TRBJ1-1
clone_size: .
cdr3_aa: CASSTRGNTEAFF
cdr3_nt: TGTGCCAGTAGTACACGAGGAAACACTGAAGCTTTCTTT

d_call: .
cdr3_length: 14
v_call: TRBV19
j_call: TRBJ2-2
clone_size: .
cdr3_aa: CASSTGQTTGELFF
cdr3_nt: TGTGCCAGTAGTACAGGACAGACCACCGGGGAGCTGTTTTTT

d_call: TRBD1
cdr3_length: 14
v_call: TRBV5-4
j_call: TRBJ2-2
clone_size: .
cdr3_aa: CASRDRGRSGELFF
cdr3_nt: TGTGCCAGCAGGGACAGGGGGCGGTCCGGGGAGCTGTTTTTT

d_call: TRBD1
cdr3_length: 15
v_call: TRBV11-1
j_call: TRBJ2-1
clone_size: .
cdr3_aa: CASSSGTGSHNEQFF
cdr3_nt: TGTGCCAGCAGCTCAGGGACAGGGAGTCACAATGAGCAGTTCTTC

d_call: TRBD2
cdr3_length: 21
v_call: TRBV7-6
j_call: TRBJ2-1
clone_size: .
cdr3_aa: CASSLEIWPGLAGGTYNEQFF
cdr3_nt: TGTGCCAGCAGCTTAGAAATTTGGCCTGGACTAGCGGGAGGAACCTACAATGAGCAGTTCTTC

d_call: TRBD2
cdr3_length: 17
v_call: TRBV7-9
j_call: TRBJ2-7
clone_size: .
cdr3_aa: CASSPYQIGLAGYEQYF
cdr3_nt: TGTGCCAGCAGCCCATACCAAATCGGACTAGCGGGCTACGAGCAGTACTTC

d_call: TRBD1
cdr3_length: 18
v_call: TRBV7-2
j_call: TRBJ2-6
clone_size: .
cdr3_aa: CASSLRTGGFSGANVLTF
cdr3_nt: TGTGCCAGCAGCCTCCGGACAGGCGGCTTCTCTGGGGCCAACGTCCTGACTTTC

d_call: TRBD2
cdr3_length: 15
v_call: TRBV5-6
j_call: TRBJ2-7
clone_size: .
cdr3_aa: CASSLGLARTYEQYF
cdr3_nt: TGTGCCAGCAGCCTAGGACTAGCGCGGACCTACGAGCAGTACTTC

d_call: TRBD1
cdr3_length: 14
v_call: TRBV7-9
j_call: TRBJ2-1
clone_size: .
cdr3_aa: CASGRTGDYNEQFF
cdr3_nt: TGTGCCAGTGGCCGGACAGGGGACTACAATGAGCAGTTCTTC

d_call: TRBD2
cdr3_length: 15
v_call: TRBV30
j_call: TRBJ2-1
clone_size: .
cdr3_aa: CAWSVRLAGVNEQFF
cdr3_nt: TGTGCCTGGAGTGTACGGCTAGCGGGAGTCAATGAGCAGTTCTTC

d_call: .
cdr3_length: 11
v_call: TRBV7-9
j_call: TRBJ1-4
clone_size: .
cdr3_aa: CASSLNEKLFF
cdr3_nt: TGTGCCAGCAGCCTAAATGAAAAACTGTTTTTT

d_call: .
cdr3_length: 13
v_call: TRBV18
j_call: TRBJ1-2
clone_size: .
cdr3_aa: CASSPATDYGYTF
cdr3_nt: TGTGCCAGCTCACCTGCGACAGACTATGGCTACACCTTC

d_call: .
cdr3_length: 16
v_call: TRBV7-8
j_call: TRBJ2-3
clone_size: .
cdr3_aa: CASSSSGAERTDTQYF
cdr3_nt: TGTGCCAGCAGCTCCTCAGGAGCGGAACGCACAGATACGCAGTATTTT

d_call: .
cdr3_length: 16
v_call: TRBV7-3
j_call: TRBJ2-7
clone_size: .
cdr3_aa: CASSTPDPSGSYEQYF
cdr3_nt: TGTGCCAGCAGCACCCCAGATCCCTCAGGCTCCTACGAGCAGTACTTC

d_call: .
cdr3_length: 13
v_call: TRBV7-2
j_call: TRBJ1-2
clone_size: once
cdr3_aa: CASSLAANYGYTF
cdr3_nt: TGTGCCAGCAGCTTGGCAGCTAACTATGGCTACACCTTC

d_call: .
cdr3_length: 13
v_call: TRBV7-7
j_call: TRBJ1-1
clone_size: .
cdr3_aa: CASSQAKNTEAFF
cdr3_nt: TGTGCCAGCAGCCAGGCCAAGAACACTGAAGCTTTCTTT

d_call: .
cdr3_length: 16
v_call: TRBV7-2
j_call: TRBJ2-3
clone_size: .
cdr3_aa: CASSRPLVDPTDTQYF
cdr3_nt: TGTGCCAGCAGTAGACCCCTAGTGGATCCCACAGATACGCAGTATTTT

d_call: .
cdr3_length: 12
v_call: TRBV10-3
j_call: TRBJ1-2
clone_size: .
cdr3_aa: CAIGQGIYGYTF
cdr3_nt: TGTGCCATCGGGCAGGGAATCTATGGCTACACCTTC

d_call: .
cdr3_length: 19
v_call: TRBV4-3
j_call: TRBJ2-5
clone_size: .
cdr3_aa: CASSQDWRLANLGEETQYF
cdr3_nt: TGCGCCAGCAGCCAAGATTGGCGGCTAGCTAATTTGGGTGAAGAGACCCAGTACTTC

d_call: TRBD1
cdr3_length: 13
v_call: TRBV6-1
j_call: TRBJ1-6
clone_size: once
cdr3_aa: CASRAGGLDGFLF
cdr3_nt: TGTGCCAGCAGAGCAGGGGGCTTGGACGGGTTTCTCTTT

d_call: TRBD1
cdr3_length: 17
v_call: TRBV5-4
j_call: TRBJ1-1
clone_size: .
cdr3_aa: CASSTPGGPAMNTEAFF
cdr3_nt: TGTGCCAGCAGCACCCCAGGGGGGCCGGCGATGAACACTGAAGCTTTCTTT

d_call: .
cdr3_length: 16
v_call: TRBV15
j_call: TRBJ2-3
clone_size: .
cdr3_aa: CATSRDGGMGTDTQYF
cdr3_nt: TGTGCCACCAGCAGAGATGGCGGCATGGGCACAGATACGCAGTATTTT

d_call: TRBD2
cdr3_length: 16
v_call: TRBV7-6
j_call: TRBJ2-1
clone_size: medium-sized
cdr3_aa: CASSLETSGKYNEQFF
cdr3_nt: TGTGCCAGCAGCTTAGAGACTAGCGGAAAATACAATGAGCAGTTCTTC

d_call: TRBD2
cdr3_length: 17
v_call: TRBV4-3
j_call: TRBJ2-3
clone_size: .
cdr3_aa: CASSKNPSGGFTDTQYF
cdr3_nt: TGCGCCAGCAGCAAGAATCCTAGCGGGGGGTTCACAGATACGCAGTATTTT

d_call: .
cdr3_length: 16
v_call: TRBV7-6
j_call: TRBJ1-3
clone_size: .
cdr3_aa: CASSPIQGLPGNTIYF
cdr3_nt: TGTGCCAGCAGCCCGATACAGGGCTTACCTGGAAACACCATATATTTT

d_call: TRBD1
cdr3_length: 14
v_call: TRBV11-1
j_call: TRBJ1-6
clone_size: once
cdr3_aa: CASSFDRVNSPLHF
cdr3_nt: TGTGCCAGCAGCTTTGACAGGGTCAATTCACCCCTCCACTTT

d_call: TRBD1
cdr3_length: 14
v_call: TRBV5-1
j_call: TRBJ1-6
clone_size: .
cdr3_aa: CASSLTGADSPLHF
cdr3_nt: TGCGCCAGCAGCTTGACAGGGGCGGATTCACCCCTCCACTTT

d_call: .
cdr3_length: 14
v_call: TRBV6-5
j_call: TRBJ1-6
clone_size: .
cdr3_aa: CASSATGKNSPLHF
cdr3_nt: TGTGCCAGCAGTGCGACGGGAAAAAATTCACCCCTCCACTTT

d_call: TRBD1
cdr3_length: 14
v_call: TRBV7-3
j_call: TRBJ2-1
clone_size: few
cdr3_aa: CASSTQTGTNEQFF
cdr3_nt: TGTGCCAGCAGCACACAGACAGGGACGAATGAGCAGTTCTTC

d_call: .
cdr3_length: 13
v_call: TRBV19
j_call: TRBJ2-5
clone_size: .
cdr3_aa: CASSPTIRETQYF
cdr3_nt: TGTGCCAGTAGTCCTACGATCCGGGAGACCCAGTACTTC

d_call: TRBD1
cdr3_length: 14
v_call: TRBV6-5
j_call: TRBJ1-2
clone_size: .
cdr3_aa: CASSPGQGGYGYTF
cdr3_nt: TGTGCCAGCAGCCCCGGACAGGGGGGCTATGGCTACACCTTC

d_call: TRBD2
cdr3_length: 16
v_call: TRBV7-3
j_call: TRBJ2-2
clone_size: .
cdr3_aa: CASSLNSGSNTGELFF
cdr3_nt: TGTGCCAGCAGCTTAAATAGCGGGTCGAACACCGGGGAGCTGTTTTTT

d_call: .
cdr3_length: 14
v_call: TRBV9
j_call: TRBJ2-1
clone_size: .
cdr3_aa: CASSVAAGDNEQFF
cdr3_nt: TGTGCCAGCAGCGTAGCTGCAGGCGACAATGAGCAGTTCTTC

d_call: TRBD2
cdr3_length: 14
v_call: TRBV29-1
j_call: TRBJ2-4
clone_size: .
cdr3_aa: CSVVLAGEGNIQYF
cdr3_nt: TGCAGCGTTGTTTTGGCGGGAGAAGGAAACATTCAGTACTTC

d_call: TRBD2
cdr3_length: 13
v_call: TRBV7-9
j_call: TRBJ2-1
clone_size: .
cdr3_aa: CASRPSGGAEQFF
cdr3_nt: TGTGCCAGCAGGCCTAGCGGGGGAGCGGAGCAGTTCTTC

d_call: .
cdr3_length: 14
v_call: TRBV28
j_call: TRBJ1-5
clone_size: .
cdr3_aa: CASSLRPSHQPQHF
cdr3_nt: TGTGCCAGCAGTTTGCGTCCCTCCCATCAGCCCCAGCATTTT

d_call: .
cdr3_length: 12
v_call: TRBV2
j_call: TRBJ2-2
clone_size: .
cdr3_aa: CASRLLTGELFF
cdr3_nt: TGTGCCAGCCGACTTCTAACCGGGGAGCTGTTTTTT

d_call: TRBD2
cdr3_length: 14
v_call: TRBV7-6
j_call: TRBJ2-5
clone_size: once
cdr3_aa: CASRLSSGQETQYF
cdr3_nt: TGTGCCAGCAGACTTTCTAGCGGACAAGAGACCCAGTACTTC

d_call: .
cdr3_length: 14
v_call: TRBV4-1
j_call: TRBJ1-2
clone_size: .
cdr3_aa: CASSQGWTLDGYTF
cdr3_nt: TGCGCCAGCAGCCAAGGGTGGACTTTAGATGGCTACACCTTC

d_call: .
cdr3_length: 16
v_call: TRBV7-9
j_call: TRBJ1-2
clone_size: .
cdr3_aa: CASSLWGFDSAYGYTF
cdr3_nt: TGTGCCAGCAGCTTATGGGGTTTTGACAGTGCCTATGGCTACACCTTC

d_call: .
cdr3_length: 13
v_call: TRBV19
j_call: TRBJ2-3
clone_size: .
cdr3_aa: CASSIERADTQYF
cdr3_nt: TGTGCCAGTAGTATTGAGAGGGCAGATACGCAGTATTTT

d_call: .
cdr3_length: 13
v_call: TRBV11-2
j_call: TRBJ2-3
clone_size: .
cdr3_aa: CASTPGSTDTQYF
cdr3_nt: TGTGCCAGCACCCCGGGTAGCACAGATACGCAGTATTTT

d_call: .
cdr3_length: 13
v_call: TRBV7-9
j_call: TRBJ1-1
clone_size: .
cdr3_aa: CASSFREKAEAFF
cdr3_nt: TGTGCCAGCAGCTTCAGGGAAAAAGCTGAAGCTTTCTTT

d_call: .
cdr3_length: 15
v_call: TRBV21-1
j_call: TRBJ1-2
clone_size: once
cdr3_aa: CASRYDHGQDYGYTF
cdr3_nt: TGTGCCAGCAGGTACGACCATGGACAGGATTATGGCTACACCTTC

d_call: TRBD1
cdr3_length: 17
v_call: TRBV7-2
j_call: TRBJ2-3
clone_size: once
cdr3_aa: CASSLPIDRAFTDTQYF
cdr3_nt: TGTGCCAGCAGCTTACCCATAGACAGGGCCTTCACAGATACGCAGTATTTT

d_call: TRBD1
cdr3_length: 13
v_call: TRBV15
j_call: TRBJ1-2
clone_size: .
cdr3_aa: CATSGTTGTGYTF
cdr3_nt: TGTGCCACCAGCGGTACGACAGGGACTGGCTACACCTTC

d_call: TRBD1
cdr3_length: 16
v_call: TRBV5-6
j_call: TRBJ1-5
clone_size: .
cdr3_aa: CASSLFRDRDNQPQHF
cdr3_nt: TGTGCCAGCAGCTTGTTCCGGGACAGAGATAATCAGCCCCAGCATTTT

d_call: .
cdr3_length: 15
v_call: TRBV7-9
j_call: TRBJ2-4
clone_size: .
cdr3_aa: CASSLERLAKNIQYF
cdr3_nt: TGTGCCAGCAGCTTAGAGCGTCTAGCCAAAAACATTCAGTACTTC

d_call: .
cdr3_length: 16
v_call: TRBV19
j_call: TRBJ2-7
clone_size: .
cdr3_aa: CASSASEGVWSYEQYF
cdr3_nt: TGTGCCAGTAGTGCCTCAGAGGGGGTTTGGTCCTACGAGCAGTACTTC

d_call: .
cdr3_length: 13
v_call: TRBV4-1
j_call: TRBJ2-1
clone_size: .
cdr3_aa: CASSPLVLREQFF
cdr3_nt: TGCGCCAGCAGCCCCCTTGTTCTGCGGGAGCAGTTCTTC